The 21 T cell receptor beta chains in this list originate from one sample, sequenced in a study of cytomegalovirus exposure and HLA in healthy donors. In the PCR, 60 Vbeta and 13 Jbeta primers were used. Assay: immunoSEQ multiplex PCR; the TCRdb copy retains only in-frame clones and omits some. The sample includes tens of thousands of clones. The sample comprised PBMCs. These receptors were taken from a man between 35 and 55 years old in good health and CMV-seronegative.

V is TRBV7-2 and J is TRBJ1-2; D ambiguous. The CDR3 covers 12 residues. Looked up from germline, CDR1 is SGHTA and CDR2 is FQGNSA. V was pared by 6 bases and J by 4 bases, with 9 bases between. CDR3 nucleotide sequence: TGTGCCAGCAGTTTCTCAGGCTATGGCTACACCTTC. This translates into CASSFSGYGYTF.

V is TRBV5-1 and J is TRBJ2-7; maybe TRBD2 (6 bases). The CDR3 extends over 13 amino acids. CDR1 is SGHRS, CDR2 YFSETQ, per germline. V gave up 5 bases and J gave up 0 bases, with 9 bases separating them. CDR3 nucleotide sequence: TGCGCCAGCAGATTCGGGAGCTCCTACGAGCAGTACTTC. This gives the protein CASRFGSSYEQYF.

This rearrangement joins TRBV18 to TRBJ2-3; 9 bases line up with TRBD2. In germline, CDR1 is KGHSH, CDR2 LQKENI. Losses at the gene ends were 0 bases for V and 5 bases for J; bases not matched to a gene: 9. This CDR3 spans 17 amino acids. CDR3 sequence reads: CASSPPRAGGKGDTQYF. The CDR3 coding sequence is TGTGCCAGCTCACCACCTAGAGCGGGAGGTAAAGGAGATACGCAGTATTTT.

The chain combines TRBV4-2 with TRBJ2-7, with a weak D call TRBD2 (5 bases). Looked up from germline, CDR1 is LGHNA and CDR2 is YNFKEQ. V was clipped by 5 bases and J by 2 bases, with 16 bases between them. The CDR3 is made up of 15 amino acids. CDR3 residues: CASSEPGIDTYEQYF. In DNA, the CDR3 is TGTGCCAGCAGCGAGCCGGGAATAGATACCTACGAGCAGTACTTC.

The chain is built from TRBV28 and TRBJ2-7; perhaps TRBD1 as D (5 bases). Germline V CDR1 and CDR2: MDHEN, SYDVKM. V was pared by 5 bases and J by 4 bases, with 9 bases between. The CDR3 length is 12 residues. The CDR3 region is CASSLGQYEQYF. CDR3 nucleotides: TGTGCCAGCAGTCTCGGACAATACGAGCAGTACTTC.

The chain uses TRBV11-2 and TRBJ2-3, with 9 nucleotides matching TRBD2. Per the germline V gene, CDR1 is SGHAT and CDR2 is FQNNGV. V shed 0 bases, J shed 9 bases, and the junction held 7 bases outside the gene matches. The CDR3 is 15 residues long. The CDR3, as DNA: TGTGCCAGCAGCTTAGATCTCGCTAGCGGGATAACGCAGTATTTT. Protein product: CASSLDLASGITQYF.

The chain employs TRBV2 and TRBJ1-5; tentative D call: TRBD1 (5 bases). The germline V gene has CDR1 SNHLY and CDR2 FYNNEI. Trimming cost V 8 bases and J 6 bases, with 20 bases left between them. The CDR3 covers 15 residues. As DNA, the CDR3 is TGTGCCAGCTTCCAATCCAGGGTAGCATCTCAGCCCCAGCATTTT. Its translation is CASFQSRVASQPQHF.

The chain employs TRBV10-2 and TRBJ1-4; a possible D gene is TRBD1 (5 bases). Germline V gives CDR1 WSHSY, CDR2 SAAADI. The CDR3 has 14 residues. Trimming shortened V by 6 bases and J by 5 bases, and 13 bases separated the two germline ends. The DNA for the CDR3 is TGCGCCAGCAGCCCAGACAGACTGAATGAAAAACTGTTTTTT. This translates into CASSPDRLNEKLFF.

The rearrangement joins TRBV7-9 to TRBJ2-6, with a tentative D call TRBD2 (6 bases). There are 15 residues in the CDR3. Looked up from germline, CDR1 is SEHNR and CDR2 is FQNEAQ (reference sequence). V was shortened by 6 bases and J by 4 bases, with 13 bases between the two germline ends. The CDR3 nucleotides are TGTGCCAGCAGTCCTACTAGCAGCGGGGCCAACGTCCTGACTTTC. Translated: CASSPTSSGANVLTF.

The rearrangement links TRBV7-9 to TRBJ2-7, with D possibly being TRBD2 (6 bases). CDR1 is SEHNR and CDR2 is FQNEAQ in the germline V gene (reference sequence). There are 15 residues in the CDR3. Trimming removed 5 bases at V and 7 bases at J, with 21 bases between. The CDR3 sequence: CASSPYLGLPIEQYF. The CDR3 DNA reads as TGTGCCAGCAGCCCCTACCTGGGACTCCCTATAGAGCAGTACTTC.

CDR3: CASSLGRGGLGNTIYF. DNA of the CDR3: TGTGCCAGCAGCTTAGGAAGGGGGGGGCTCGGAAACACCATATATTTT. This rearrangement joins TRBV13 to TRBJ1-3, with a possible D match to TRBD1 (6 bases). This CDR3 comprises 16 residues. V dropped 0 bases and J dropped 4 bases, with 13 bases sitting between them. Germline CDR1 is PRHDT and CDR2 is FYEKMQ (reference sequence).

The rearrangement joins TRBV4-3 to TRBJ2-7, with a weak D call TRBD2 (6 bases). This CDR3 contains 14 residues. The V gene lost 4 bases and the J gene lost 2 bases, with 12 bases spanning the gap. Germline loops: CDR1 LGHNA, CDR2 YSLEER. For the CDR3, the DNA is TGCGCCAGCAGCCCCGGGACTCTAGCCTACGAGCAGTACTTC. Translating it yields CASSPGTLAYEQYF.

The chain couples TRBV29-1 to TRBJ1-1; D unresolved. The CDR3 runs 11 residues. The germline V gene encodes CDR1 SQVTM and CDR2 ANQGSEA. V was trimmed by 7 bases and J by 5 bases, leaving 11 bases between them. CDR3 nucleotides: TGCAGCGCATCCAGTGTGACTGAAGCTTTCTTT. The encoded protein is CSASSVTEAFF.

The CDR3 loop is CASSQDRASHSSYEQYF. DNA for the CDR3: TGCGCCAGCAGCCAAGATCGGGCTAGCCATAGCTCCTACGAGCAGTACTTC. The gene calls are TRBV4-1 and TRBJ2-7, with a possible D match to TRBD2 (5 bases). The germline V gene encodes CDR1 MGHRA and CDR2 YSYEKL. This CDR3 spans 17 amino acids. Trimming left V 0 bases short and J 0 bases short, with 15 bases between.

The V call is TRBV30, the J call TRBJ1-5; no reliable D call. Germline assignment: CDR1 GTSNPN and CDR2 SVGIG (reference sequence). V was pared by 1 base and J by 0 bases, with 7 bases between. The CDR3 spans 14 residues. Here the CDR3 DNA reads TGTGCCTGGAGTGGGCAATTTAGCAATCAGCCCCAGCATTTT. As protein: CAWSGQFSNQPQHF.

The chain recombines TRBV12-5 with TRBJ2-2; 7 bases map to TRBD2. The CDR3 consists of 19 residues. Trimming removed 3 bases from V and 3 bases from J; junction bases left unmatched: 16. The germline gives CDR1 LGHNT, CDR2 FRNRAP. For the CDR3, the DNA is TGTGCTAGTGGTTTACTAATCGGGAGGTCATCCATTGACACCGGGGAGCTGTTTTTT. It specifies CASGLLIGRSSIDTGELFF.

The V and J genes are TRBV5-4 and TRBJ2-5; TRBD1 matches at 10 bases. The CDR3 covers 15 residues. Looked up from germline, CDR1 is SGHNT and CDR2 is YYREEE (reference sequence). V lost 5 bases to trimming and J lost 5 bases; unmatched junction nucleotides: 9. DNA of the CDR3: TGTGCCAGCAGTTGGGGACAGGGGAGGAAGGAGACCCAGTACTTC. Translation: CASSWGQGRKETQYF.

Of note for this clone: Other DNA sequences in this specimen translate into the identical CDR3. The rearrangement uses TRBV5-1 and TRBJ2-2, with TRBD2 matching over 7 bases. The ends lost 0 bases at V and 5 bases at J; junction bases unmatched: 4. Germline-derived CDR1 and CDR2 are SGHRS and YFSETQ. The CDR3 contains 15 residues. The CDR3 loop is CASSLGLAETGELFF. The DNA for the CDR3 is TGCGCCAGCAGCTTGGGTCTAGCGGAGACCGGGGAGCTGTTTTTT.

This chain joins TRBV4-1 and TRBJ1-3; D call uncertain. This CDR3 has 15 amino acids. Germline CDR1 reads MGHRA; CDR2 reads YSYEKL. Trimming cost V 0 bases and J 3 bases, with 9 bases left between them. The CDR3, as DNA: TGCGCCAGCAGCCAAGATAGTACGCTTGGAAACACCATATATTTT. This codes for CASSQDSTLGNTIYF.

The chain joins TRBV18 to TRBJ2-5; tentatively, D is TRBD1 (5 bases). Trimming cost V 6 bases and J 4 bases, with 12 bases left between them. This CDR3 spans 13 amino acids. Germline loops: CDR1 KGHSH, CDR2 LQKENI. The DNA of the CDR3 is TGTGCCAGCTCTCCTGGGGCATCAGAGACCCAGTACTTC. It is translated as CASSPGASETQYF.

This chain links TRBV28 with TRBJ1-6; 9 bases agree with TRBD1. Germline V gene sequence: CDR1 MDHEN, CDR2 SYDVKM. V shed 5 bases, J shed 11 bases, and the junction held 13 bases outside the gene matches. The CDR3 is 16 residues long. CDR3 loop: CASSPLLDRGDPPLHF. The CDR3 coding sequence is TGTGCCAGCAGTCCATTATTGGACAGGGGTGATCCACCCCTCCACTTT.